This TCR beta chain was observed in a study of blood T cell repertoires in COVID-19. In the study overall: There were acute and convalescent COVID-19 samples, and they came from the United States, Italy and Spain. T cells, B-cell-depleted T cells, or PBMCs supplied cDNA or gDNA.

As processed by the authors: Quantification of nucleated cells was approximated via reference gene primer amplification. Using immunoSEQ multiplex PCR, the repertoire was profiled, and TCRdb retains in-frame clones only, with some absent. V, J and clone size are taken as reported in that table, and D and trimming were inferred from the DNA itself. This sample yields 150,000 to 200,000 clones, of which 80% to 85% are seen a single time; 8% to 9.5% belongs to the top ten. There are 13 residues in the CDR3. The J segment lost 7 bases and the V segment lost 1 base, leaving 1 base of the junction unmatched. Only a few counts were recorded for this clone.

J is TRBJ2-1 and V is TRBV12-3 or TRBV12-4; 7 bases are a match to TRBD1. The clonotype was recovered from a woman of 80 years or more with active or convalescent COVID-19. Sequencing was carried out using peripheral blood. In DNA, the CDR3 is TGTGCCAGCAGTTTAGGACAGGGAAATGAGCAGTTCTTC. Translation gives CASSLGQGNEQFF.